This T cell receptor beta chain was observed in a study of cytomegalovirus exposure and HLA in healthy donors. The CDR3 is made up of 14 amino acids. V was cut by 0 bases and J by 5 bases, with 11 bases left in between. CDR1 is SGHRS, CDR2 YFSETQ, per germline. The primer mix had 60 Vbeta and 13 Jbeta primers. Method: immunoSEQ multiplex PCR; TCRdb's copy keeps in-frame clones and lacks some. The sample records 100,000 to 120,000 clones, over 12% being singletons. The V call is TRBV5-1, the J call TRBJ1-1, with D possibly being TRBD1 (6 bases). The sequencing sample was made of PBMCs. This clonotype was obtained from a female donor in good health and CMV-seronegative. The CDR3 coding sequence is TGCGCCAGCAGCTTGGGAGGGGGGGTGACTGAAGCTTTCTTT. Its protein is CASSLGGGVTEAFF.